These 29 T cell receptor beta chains originate from one sample sequenced in a study of HIV-infected patients and healthy controls. Reverse transcription used 450 to 550 ng RNA and constant-region primers for alpha and beta. Each of the alpha and beta chains got its own library through chain-specific third strand synthesis with indices. TCRdb reprocessed the 5' RACE reads via MiXCR and lists one record per CDR3 protein. The data show thousands of distinct CDR3 sequences, approximately 8.2% seen once. All unsorted peripheral T cells were captured because whole blood was used without fractionation. Specimen: blood, collected before antiretroviral therapy. These receptors came from an adult with HIV infection.

The rearrangement uses TRBV30 and TRBJ2-6; 9 bases are shared with TRBD1. The germline V gene has CDR1 GTSNPN and CDR2 SVGIG (reference sequence). J gave up 7 bases and V 2 bases, and 6 bases lay outside the gene matches. The CDR3 sequence is 15 residues long. CDR3 sequence: CAWSLPGQGANVLTF. In DNA, the CDR3 is TGTGCCTGGAGTCTACCGGGACAGGGAGCCAACGTCCTGACTTTC. Full variable domain (rest looked up from reference TRBV30 and TRBJ2-6): SQTIHQWPATLVQPVGSPLSLECTVEGTSNPNLYWYRQAAGRGLQLLFYSVGIGQISSEVPQNLSASRPQDRQFILSSKKLLLSDSGFYLCAWSLPGQGANVLTFGAGSRLTVL.

In this sample, this clonotype is medium-sized. V is TRBV20-1 and J is TRBJ2-1; 9 bases are shared with TRBD2. After removal of 4 bases from V and 3 bases from J, the junction contained 4 bases not matched to a gene. The germline CDR1 and CDR2 sequences are DFQATT and SNEGSKA (reference sequence). The CDR3 runs 14 residues. The CDR3 reads CSATAGGYYNEQFF. The CDR3, as DNA: TGCAGTGCTACAGCGGGAGGATACTACAATGAGCAGTTCTTC.

This clonotype was counted ten times or more. The V and J genes are TRBV5-1 and TRBJ2-5; 12 nucleotides line up with TRBD2. This CDR3 has 16 amino acids. The germline CDR1 and CDR2 sequences are SGHRS and YFSETQ. V shed 0 bases, J shed 1 base, and the junction held 1 base outside the gene matches. The CDR3 reads CASSLVTSGGQETQYF. The CDR3 bases are TGCGCCAGCAGCTTGGTGACTAGCGGGGGCCAAGAGACCCAGTACTTC.

This clonotype was seen repeatedly, ten times or more. This chain uses TRBV6-2 or TRBV6-3 with TRBJ1-5; D call uncertain. With 1 base removed from V and 1 base from J, the gap between germline ends came to 11 bases. In germline, CDR1 is MNHEY, CDR2 SVGEGT. The CDR3 runs to 16 residues. CDR3 sequence: CASSYWPQRSNQPQHF. The CDR3 DNA follows: TGTGCCAGCAGTTACTGGCCACAAAGAAGCAATCAGCCCCAGCATTTT.

This clonotype is judged medium-sized. This sequence joins TRBV15 and TRBJ1-1; 8 bases fit TRBD1. The CDR3 loop spans 17 amino acids. Germline V lookup: CDR1 LNHNV, CDR2 YYDKDF (reference sequence). J gave up 2 bases and V 0 bases, and 8 bases lay outside the gene matches. The CDR3 reads CATSRDWQGASNTEAFF. DNA of the CDR3: TGTGCCACCAGCAGAGATTGGCAGGGGGCTTCAAACACTGAAGCTTTCTTT.

By share, this clonotype counts as medium-sized. V is TRBV7-9 and J is TRBJ1-4; a weak D match, TRBD1 (6 bases). The V end was cut by 5 bases, the J end by 4 bases, with 14 bases between. The CDR3 extends over 15 amino acids. CDR1 is SEHNR and CDR2 is FQNEAQ in the germline V gene (reference sequence). In nucleotides, the CDR3 is TGTGCCAGCAGCCCCCCGGGGGCTGGTAATGAAAAACTGTTTTTT. Its translation is CASSPPGAGNEKLFF. The full variable domain, with the rest looked up from reference TRBV7-9 and TRBJ1-4, is DTGVSQNPRHKITKRGQNVTFRCDPISEHNRLYWYRQTLGQGPEFLTYFQNEAQLEKSRLLSDRFSAERPKGSFSTLEIQRTEQGDSAMYLCASSPPGAGNEKLFFGSGTQLSVL.

This clonotype is medium-sized by share. The chain carries TRBV9 and TRBJ2-7; TRBD1 might be the D (6 bases). CDR1 is SGDLS, CDR2 YYNGEE, per germline. The CDR3 sequence is 13 residues long. Trimming pared 4 bases from V and 5 bases from J, leaving 13 bases between. The CDR3 loop reads CASSPQGLNEQYF. CDR3 coding DNA: TGTGCCAGCAGCCCGCAGGGGCTAAACGAGCAGTACTTC.

This clonotype appeared many times. The rearrangement links TRBV18 to TRBJ1-1; TRBD1 agrees at 7 bases. CDR1 and CDR2 (germline): KGHSH, LQKENI. The CDR3 runs 17 residues. V dropped 2 bases and J dropped 1; count of bases not matched to a gene: 10. The chain's CDR3 is CASSPNTGQSTNTEAFF. The CDR3 coding sequence is TGTGCCAGCTCACCAAACACGGGACAGTCTACGAACACTGAAGCTTTCTTT.

At least ten counts were recorded for this clonotype. The chain has TRBV30 and TRBJ1-2; possible D gene TRBD1, 5 bases. V was cut by 0 bases and J by 7 bases, with 12 bases left in between. Germline-derived CDR1 and CDR2 are GTSNPN and SVGIG (reference sequence). The CDR3 length is 13 residues. This chain's CDR3 is CAWSVFGAGGYTF. CDR3 DNA: TGTGCCTGGAGTGTTTTTGGGGCGGGTGGCTACACCTTC.

The rearrangement joins TRBV13 to TRBJ2-1; 12 bases map to TRBD1. The CDR3 is 15 residues long. CDR1 is PRHDT and CDR2 is FYEKMQ in the germline V gene (reference sequence). Trimming at V came to 4 bases and at J to 10 bases, leaving 8 bases not matched to a gene. CDR3 protein: CASSWEGQGAREQFF. The CDR3 DNA reads as TGTGCCAGCAGCTGGGAGGGACAGGGGGCTCGGGAGCAGTTCTTC. The entire variable domain, with the rest obtained from reference TRBV13 and TRBJ2-1, is as follows: AAGVIQSPRHLIKEKRETATLKCYPIPRHDTVYWYQQGPGQDPQFLISFYEKMQSDKGSIPDRFSAQQFSDYHSELNMSSLELGDSALYFCASSWEGQGAREQFFGPGTRLTVL.

This clonotype is labeled as medium-sized. The chain is built from TRBV5-1 and TRBJ1-5; the D is unclear. Trimming took 5 bases from V and 0 from J, leaving 6 bases between them. The CDR3 is made up of 13 amino acids. Germline loops: CDR1 SGHRS, CDR2 YFSETQ. The DNA of the CDR3 is TGCGCCAGCAGATCCGATAGCAATCAGCCCCAGCATTTT. The encoded protein is CASRSDSNQPQHF.

By sample share, this clonotype is medium-sized. The chain joins TRBV11-2 to TRBJ1-3; 9 bases are a match to TRBD1. This CDR3 region has 15 residues. Germline V gene lookup returns CDR1 SGHAT and CDR2 FQNNGV. Germline trimming cut 5 bases from V and 4 bases from J; bases unmatched to any gene: 6. The CDR3 loop reads CASSQSGQGGNTIYF. CDR3 bases: TGTGCCAGCAGCCAATCAGGACAGGGGGGAAACACCATATATTTT.

This clonotype was picked up a small number of times. V gene TRBV12-3 or TRBV12-4 combines with J gene TRBJ2-7; D is ambiguous. The CDR3 spans 12 residues. V dropped 5 bases and J dropped 3 bases, with 8 bases sitting between them. CDR3: CASSREIYEQYF. The CDR3 DNA reads as TGTGCCAGCAGTCGAGAAATCTACGAGCAGTACTTC.

The rearrangement uses TRBV6-5 and TRBJ1-4; D possibly corresponds to TRBD1 (6 bases). CDR3 length: 15 amino acids. V lost 2 bases, J lost 6 bases, and 13 bases lay in between. CDR1 and CDR2 (germline): MNHEY, SVGAGI. Written as DNA, the CDR3 is TGTGCCAGCAGTTACGGTAGAGGGGGTTATGAAAAACTGTTTTTT. Translated: CASSYGRGGYEKLFF.

This clonotype was seen many times. The chain has TRBV7-6 and TRBJ2-1; 7 nucleotides agree with TRBD1. The CDR3 runs to 16 residues. The V and J ends lost 4 bases and 8 bases, in that order; junction bases with no gene match: 14. Germline CDR1 SGHVS, CDR2 FNYEAQ. The CDR3 DNA follows: TGTGCCAGCAGCTACACCCAAGGGGGCGGTCGGGATGAGCAGTTCTTC. This encodes CASSYTQGGGRDEQFF. Full variable domain (missing parts from reference TRBV7-6 and TRBJ2-1): GAGVSQSPRYKVTKRGQDVALRCDPISGHVSLYWYRQALGQGPEFLTYFNYEAQQDKSGLPNDRFSAERPEGSISTLTIQRTEQRDSAMYRCASSYTQGGGRDEQFFGPGTRLTVL.

Ten or more counts support this clonotype. At one of its ends the junction is not consistent with the germline gene, which may arise from a read error. The genes are TRBV7-8 and TRBJ1-2, with TRBD1 as a possible D gene (5 bases). There are 15 residues in the CDR3. Germline V gene lookup returns CDR1 SGHVS and CDR2 FQNEAQ. In nucleotides, the CDR3 is TGTGCCAGCAGCGTAGCAGGGACTGCCGAGGGGGGCTACACCTTC. Residues: CASSVAGTAEGGYTF.

This clonotype was seen many times. The chain recombines TRBV9 with TRBJ2-7; D may be TRBD1 or TRBD2 (6 bases each). The CDR3 consists of 16 residues. Germline CDR1 SGDLS, CDR2 YYNGEE. V lost 4 bases, J lost 3 bases, and 20 bases lay in between. The CDR3 here is CASSLESGAADYEQYF. The DNA for the CDR3 is TGTGCCAGCAGCCTAGAGTCGGGGGCAGCCGACTACGAGCAGTACTTC.

This clonotype was detected many times. The chain links TRBV10-1 to TRBJ1-2; no definite D call. The ends were cut back, 3 bases at V and 4 bases at J, with 6 bases in the middle. The CDR3 is 12 residues long. CDR1 is WNHNN and CDR2 is SYGVQD in the germline V gene (reference sequence). The CDR3 loop reads CASSDKTYGYTF. CDR3 nucleotides: TGCGCCAGCAGTGACAAGACCTATGGCTACACCTTC.

In its sample, this clonotype was seen many times. V and J are TRBV5-1 and TRBJ2-2, with 7 positions matching TRBD2. Germline V gene data show CDR1 as SGHRS and CDR2 as YFSETQ. Trimming removed 4 bases from V and 5 bases from J; junction bases left unmatched: 26. CDR3 size: 21 residues. CDR3 in DNA: TGCGCCAGCAGCCCGACCCGGCGTGCAGCGGGATCCCGTTTAGTAACCGGGGAGCTGTTTTTT. It yields the protein CASSPTRRAAGSRLVTGELFF. Full variable domain (remainder filled in from reference TRBV5-1 and TRBJ2-2): KAGVTQTPRYLIKTRGQQVTLSCSPISGHRSVSWYQQTPGQGLQFLFEYFSETQRNKGNFPGRFSGRQFSNSRSEMNVSTLELGDSALYLCASSPTRRAAGSRLVTGELFFGEGSRLTVL.

This clonotype was recorded many times. The chain has TRBV25-1 and TRBJ2-2; maybe TRBD1 (6 bases). The germline V gene has CDR1 MGHDK and CDR2 SYGVNS. V lost 7 bases to trimming and J lost 6 bases, with 9 bases between them. The CDR3 runs 12 residues. The CDR3 nucleotides are TGTGCCAGCACACAGGGTTCCGGGGAGCTGTTTTTT. Its protein is CASTQGSGELFF.

This clonotype is medium-sized by share. This chain joins TRBV6-9 and TRBJ2-7, with 8 bases that match TRBD1. Germline V gene lookup returns CDR1 MNHGY and CDR2 SVAAGI. The CDR3 is 15 residues long. J gave up 3 bases and V 4 bases, and 8 bases lay outside the gene matches. The CDR3, as DNA: TGTGCCAGCAGTTGTCCGGGACAGGTCGACTACGAGCAGTACGTC. Residues: CASSCPGQVDYEQYV.

This clonotype ranks as medium-sized. The J gene is TRBJ1-1, the V gene TRBV4-1; D is undetermined. V was pared by 3 bases and J by 1 base, with 9 bases between. Germline assignment: CDR1 MGHRA and CDR2 YSYEKL. CDR3 length equals 14 residues. CDR3 sequence reads: CASSQLAGNTEAFF. In DNA form, the CDR3 reads TGCGCCAGCAGCCAGCTTGCAGGGAACACTGAAGCTTTCTTT.

There are many counts of this clonotype. The rearrangement links TRBV5-6 to TRBJ2-1, with D hard to call. Between the trimmed V and J ends, which lost 1 base and 8 bases, there was a span of 4 bases. CDR1 and CDR2 (germline): SGHDT, YYEEEE. This CDR3 is built from 11 residues. CDR3 in DNA: TGTGCCAGCAGCTTGAACTATGAGCAGTTCTTC. This translates into CASSLNYEQFF.

This clonotype was observed at least ten times. The chain uses TRBV13 and TRBJ2-1, with D perhaps TRBD2 (5 bases). The CDR3 is 12 residues long. Trimming took 1 base from V and 8 from J, leaving 6 bases between them. CDR1 is PRHDT and CDR2 is FYEKMQ in the germline V gene (reference sequence). CDR3 amino acids: CASSLVRDEQFF. CDR3 in DNA: TGTGCCAGCAGCTTAGTGAGGGATGAGCAGTTCTTC. The variable domain in full, completed from reference TRBV13 and TRBJ2-1, reads AAGVIQSPRHLIKEKRETATLKCYPIPRHDTVYWYQQGPGQDPQFLISFYEKMQSDKGSIPDRFSAQQFSDYHSELNMSSLELGDSALYFCASSLVRDEQFFGPGTRLTVL.

This clonotype is medium-sized in the sample. CDR3 sequence reads: CASRRTGTGGHEQFF. The CDR3 region has the DNA TGTGCCAGCAGGCGTACCGGGACAGGGGGCCATGAGCAGTTCTTC. This chain links TRBV6-5 with TRBJ2-1; 12 bases are a match to TRBD1. CDR1 and CDR2 (germline): MNHEY, SVGAGI. The CDR3 spans 15 residues. Losses at the gene ends were 6 bases for V and 8 bases for J; bases not matched to a gene: 8.

The chain employs TRBV5-1 and TRBJ1-5; weak D call: TRBD1 (5 bases). V was clipped by 5 bases and J by 2 bases, with 20 bases between them. The CDR3 is made up of 17 amino acids. Germline assignment: CDR1 SGHRS and CDR2 YFSETQ. For the CDR3, the DNA is TGCGCCAGCAGGGCGGGGCCGACCTCAGAGGGCAATCAGCCCCAGCATTTT. As protein: CASRAGPTSEGNQPQHF.

This clonotype has at least ten counts. CDR3: CASSSSGSNSYEQYF. Here the CDR3 DNA reads TGTGCCAGCAGTTCAAGCGGGAGTAACTCCTACGAGCAGTACTTC. V and J are TRBV5-5 and TRBJ2-7, with 8 bases that match TRBD2. The ends lost 5 bases at V and 0 bases at J; junction bases unmatched: 7. This CDR3 has 15 amino acids. The germline gives CDR1 SGHKS, CDR2 YYEKEE (reference sequence). The full variable domain, its missing parts supplied by reference TRBV5-5 and TRBJ2-7, is DAGVTQSPTHLIKTRGQQVTLRCSPISGHKSVSWYQQVLGQGPQFIFQYYEKEERGRGNFPDRFSARQFPNYSSELNVNALLLGDSALYLCASSSSGSNSYEQYFGPGTRLTVT.

This clonotype was observed many times. The chain uses TRBV19 and TRBJ2-1; D possibly corresponds to TRBD2 (6 bases). This CDR3 comprises 16 residues. The germline gives CDR1 LNHDA, CDR2 SQIVND (reference sequence). Trimming shortened V by 4 bases and J by 0 bases, and 13 bases separated the two germline ends. The CDR3 spells CASSRYSGGSYNEQFF. The CDR3 nucleotides are TGTGCCAGTAGTAGATATAGCGGAGGCTCCTACAATGAGCAGTTCTTC.

In this sample, this clonotype turned up many times. Germline and junction disagree at one end, which may indicate a read error. This chain uses TRBV7-7 with TRBJ2-1; D is possibly TRBD2 (6 bases). The CDR3 covers 16 residues. CDR1 is SSHAT, CDR2 FNYEAQ, per germline (reference sequence). DNA of the CDR3: TGTGCTAGCAGCTTAGGGTTTCCTAGCGCAAAGAATGAGCAGTTCTTC. Translated: CASSLGFPSAKNEQFF.